The 22 T cell receptor beta chains listed next were all sequenced from one sample in a study of CD8 T cells in Susac syndrome (dated by TCRdb to between 2018 and 2021). The library was built by means of the immunoSEQ multiplex PCR assay. RNA was extracted with the RNeasy kit and about 0.45 to 1 ug was reverse transcribed using random hexamers. TCRdb reworked the public reads: Q25 trimming with fastp, MiXCR clone assembly, productive beta chains retained. Each entry is one CDR3 protein sequence, shown with its most common DNA and genes. This sample has roughly 200,000 distinct CDR3 sequences in its table, and 95% of those were observed once. Clones ranked in the top ten supply 0.1% of the sample. The sequenced sample consisted of CD4+ T cells from PBMCs. These receptors came from a human donor in good health.

V and J are TRBV2 and TRBJ2-5; D not certain. Germline CDR1 and CDR2: SNHLY and FYNNEI. V dropped 4 bases and J dropped 2 bases, with 8 bases sitting between them. The CDR3 covers 13 residues. CDR3 coding DNA: TGTGCCAGCAGTGTTTACATTCAAGAGACCCAGTACTTC. Amino acids: CASSVYIQETQYF.

This clonotype was picked up one time. The chain has TRBV5-1 and TRBJ2-5; D gene ambiguous. V shed 4 bases and J shed 2 bases, with 12 bases lying between them. Germline CDR1 SGHRS, CDR2 YFSETQ. CDR3 length: 14 amino acids. CDR3 sequence reads: CASSRDWEQETQYF. For the CDR3, the DNA is TGCGCCAGCAGCCGAGACTGGGAACAAGAGACCCAGTACTTC.

The chain recombines TRBV29-1 with TRBJ2-1; 7 bases are a match to TRBD2. Germline values: CDR1 SQVTM, CDR2 ANQGSEA. V trimming: 2 bases; J trimming: 0 bases; junction bases outside the gene matches: 7. The CDR3 loop spans 16 amino acids. The CDR3 DNA reads as TGCAGCGTTGAAATTGCTGGCGGGGGCTCCTACAATGAGCAGTTCTTC. This translates into CSVEIAGGGSYNEQFF.

The rearrangement links TRBV6-6 to TRBJ1-5; D not certain. CDR1 MNHNY and CDR2 SVGAGI come from the germline V gene (reference sequence). The CDR3 is made up of 11 amino acids. Trimming pared 5 bases from V and 4 bases from J, leaving 3 bases between. Here the CDR3 reads CASSANQPQHF. CDR3 in DNA: TGTGCCAGCAGTGCAAATCAGCCCCAGCATTTT.

CDR3 nucleotide sequence: TGTGCCAGCAGCGTAGCAGGACTAGCGGGGGGAGAGCTGTTTTTT. Translated: CASSVAGLAGGELFF. This chain links TRBV9 with TRBJ2-2; 14 nucleotides line up with TRBD2. The CDR3 spans 15 residues. The V and J ends lost 0 bases and 11 bases, in that order; junction bases with no gene match: 3. Germline CDR1 is SGDLS and CDR2 is YYNGEE.

The V call is TRBV29-1, the J call TRBJ1-5; D unresolved. This CDR3 contains 12 residues. V was clipped by 5 bases and J by 5 bases, with 10 bases between them. CDR1 and CDR2 from the germline V gene are SQVTM and ANQGSEA. CDR3 nucleotide sequence: TGCAGCGTTCGCTCGGGCGATCAGCCCCAGCATTTT. This gives the protein CSVRSGDQPQHF.

The rearrangement uses TRBV27 and TRBJ2-7; D is perhaps TRBD1 (6 bases). V was trimmed by 6 bases and J by 2 bases, leaving 20 bases between them. There are 16 residues in the CDR3. Germline CDR1 and CDR2: MNHEY and SMNVEV (reference sequence). The CDR3 loop reads CASRKSGTRPAYEQYF. For the CDR3, the DNA is TGTGCCAGCAGAAAATCCGGGACACGGCCAGCCTACGAGCAGTACTTC.

This sequence joins TRBV5-1 and TRBJ1-6; D ambiguous. Germline values: CDR1 SGHRS, CDR2 YFSETQ. V lost 5 bases and J 13 bases, leaving 16 bases between the germline ends. The CDR3 contains 13 residues. The CDR3 DNA reads as TGCGCCAGCAGTACAACGGCAGAGGCGCCCCTCCACTTT. Translation gives CASSTTAEAPLHF.

This clonotype was seen just once. The chain uses TRBV30 and TRBJ2-3, with D possibly being TRBD1 or TRBD2 (5 bases each). CDR3 length: 13 amino acids. The germline V gene has CDR1 GTSNPN and CDR2 SVGIG (reference sequence). V was trimmed by 0 bases and J by 6 bases, leaving 10 bases between them. As DNA, the CDR3 is TGTGCCTGGAGTGTAAACAGGAGGGATACGCAGTATTTT. It is translated as CAWSVNRRDTQYF.

This rearrangement joins TRBV20-1 to TRBJ2-3; 7 nucleotides agree with TRBD2. Unmatched junction bases numbered 11, after V lost 6 bases and J lost 2 bases. CDR3 size: 15 residues. Germline assignment: CDR1 DFQATT and CDR2 SNEGSKA (reference sequence). CDR3 protein: CSAELSGYDTDTQYF. For the CDR3, the DNA is TGCAGTGCCGAACTTAGCGGGTACGACACAGATACGCAGTATTTT.

The V gene is TRBV29-1, the J gene TRBJ2-7; no clear D gene. From germline, CDR1 is SQVTM and CDR2 ANQGSEA. The CDR3 consists of 13 residues. V was trimmed by 1 base and J by 3 bases, leaving 10 bases between them. The CDR3 DNA sequence: TGCAGCGTTGAAGTAGGGAACCTCTACGAGCAGTACTTC. Its translation: CSVEVGNLYEQYF.

The rearrangement uses TRBV29-1 and TRBJ1-5, with D uncertain. There are 13 residues in the CDR3. Trimming took 4 bases from V and 3 from J, leaving 10 bases between them. Germline V gives CDR1 SQVTM, CDR2 ANQGSEA. CDR3 protein: CSVGWQNNQPQHF. CDR3 in DNA: TGCAGCGTTGGGTGGCAGAACAATCAGCCCCAGCATTTT.

This CDR3 is CSVGQGIDGELFF. The CDR3 region has the DNA TGCAGCGTTGGACAGGGTATAGATGGGGAGCTGTTTTTT. The chain carries TRBV29-1 and TRBJ2-2; 7 nucleotides align to TRBD1. Germline lookup yields CDR1 SQVTM and CDR2 ANQGSEA. The CDR3 has 13 residues. The ends lost 4 bases at V and 8 bases at J; junction bases unmatched: 7.

J is TRBJ2-7 and V is TRBV12-3 or TRBV12-4; a possible D gene is TRBD2 (5 bases). The CDR3 runs 15 residues. V dropped 6 bases and J dropped 3 bases, with 18 bases sitting between them. The CDR3 DNA reads as TGTGCCAGCAGCCCCCCCCCGGGGTGGTTCTACGAGCAGTACTTC. Translation gives CASSPPPGWFYEQYF.

This chain connects TRBV24-1 to TRBJ1-6, with unresolved D. CDR3 size: 11 residues. Germline V gives CDR1 KGHDR, CDR2 SFDVKD. V gave up 7 bases and J gave up 9 bases, with 6 bases separating them. CDR3: CATRAGSPLHF. DNA for the CDR3: TGTGCCACCAGGGCCGGTTCACCCCTCCACTTT.

This chain joins TRBV5-1 and TRBJ2-5; 16 positions match TRBD2. The V and J ends lost 0 bases and 5 bases, in that order; junction bases with no gene match: 4. The CDR3 extends over 17 amino acids. Per the germline V gene, CDR1 is SGHRS and CDR2 is YFSETQ. In DNA, the CDR3 is TGCGCCAGCAGCTTGGAGGGACTAGCGGGGGGGCACGAGACCCAGTACTTC. This sequence encodes CASSLEGLAGGHETQYF.

The gene calls are TRBV12-3 or TRBV12-4 and TRBJ2-3, with 11 bases matching TRBD2. The CDR3 has 14 residues. The V gene end was trimmed by 9 bases and the J gene end by 8 bases; junction bases not matched to a gene: 10. The CDR3 sequence is CARTLAGGLGTQYF. The CDR3 region has the DNA TGTGCCAGGACGCTAGCGGGAGGACTGGGTACGCAGTATTTT.

The V gene is TRBV10-3, the J gene TRBJ2-2; TRBD2 matches at 8 bases. The V segment lost 1 base and the J segment 1 base; nucleotides outside the gene matches: 2. In germline, CDR1 is ENHRY, CDR2 SYGVKD. This CDR3 spans 16 amino acids. CDR3 sequence reads: CAISELGLVNTGELFF. In DNA form, the CDR3 reads TGTGCCATCAGTGAGTTGGGACTAGTGAACACCGGGGAGCTGTTTTTT.

J is TRBJ1-5 and V is TRBV29-1; TRBD1 aligns across 7 bases. CDR3 length: 14 amino acids. Germline assignment: CDR1 SQVTM and CDR2 ANQGSEA. The V gene end was trimmed by 6 bases and the J gene end by 4 bases; junction bases not matched to a gene: 9. CDR3 nucleotide sequence: TGCAGCGTGTCAGACAGGGAGGTTAATCAGCCCCAGCATTTT. This sequence encodes CSVSDREVNQPQHF.

The chain carries TRBV29-1 and TRBJ2-1; TRBD2 agrees at 11 bases. V shed 8 bases, J shed 4 bases, and the junction held 7 bases outside the gene matches. Germline V gene lookup returns CDR1 SQVTM and CDR2 ANQGSEA. The CDR3 runs 14 residues. The DNA of the CDR3 is TGCAGCCTCGGGACTAGCGGATCATACAATGAGCAGTTCTTC. This gives the protein CSLGTSGSYNEQFF.

This chain's CDR3 is CSVDYGGGYTF. The CDR3 nucleotides are TGCAGCGTCGACTACGGTGGGGGCTACACCTTC. V is TRBV29-1 and J is TRBJ1-2; D is unresolved. The CDR3 contains 11 residues. CDR1 SQVTM and CDR2 ANQGSEA come from the germline V gene. The V end lost 6 bases, the J end lost 8 bases, and 13 bases lay between the germline ends.

This clonotype was recorded only once. The chain employs TRBV7-6 and TRBJ1-1; possibly TRBD1 for D (6 bases). The CDR3 consists of 14 residues. Germline-derived CDR1 and CDR2 are SGHVS and FNYEAQ. V was clipped by 5 bases and J by 1 base, with 11 bases between them. The CDR3 nucleotides read TGTGCCAGCAGCCCTCGGACAGCGAACACTGAAGCTTTCTTT. Translating it yields CASSPRTANTEAFF.